The entry that follows covers one T cell receptor beta chain sequence. The antigen remains unidentified. The V gene lost 1 base and the J gene lost 8 bases, with 12 bases spanning the gap. The CDR3 is 13 amino acids. Germline assignment: CDR1 DFQATT and CDR2 SNEGSKA (reference sequence). This specimen belongs to a study of T cell repertoires in cytomegalovirus infection. Study as a whole: Use of recently identified HLA-C-restricted and well-studied HLA-B-restricted CMV epitopes was part of the study.

In TCRdb, the reads were re-called with MiXCR into one record per CDR3 protein. This table holds tens of thousands of distinct CDR3 sequences, about half found once. Notes on the study in general: In two of eight donors, the top clonotype was HLA-C-restricted CMV-specific.

The source was CD8+ T cells from cultured PBMCs, collected from culture after CMV antigen stimulation. The chain combines TRBV20-1 with TRBJ2-1; a weak D match, TRBD2 (6 bases). This TCR derives from a human donor in good health (CMV status not recorded). Some clones in this sample may be carry-over from other donors' samples. The CDR3 nucleotides read TGCAGTGCTAGAGGAACATCGGGGGATGAGCAGTTCTTC. It is translated as CSARGTSGDEQFF.